The 3 T cell receptor beta chains presented below share a single source sample, sequenced in a study of shared T cell receptors in the human thymus. Generated by immunoSEQ multiplex PCR, the TCRdb table keeps only in-frame clones and is missing some. The sample includes fewer than 700,000 clones, approximately 90% of them seen just once. This sample also appeared in a second study, on human thymus T cells.

The sample comprised thymocytes. The origin of the receptors is a boy younger than two with a congenital heart defect.

This rearrangement joins TRBV12-5 to TRBJ1-5, with 7 bases matching TRBD1. V was pared by 6 bases and J by 2 bases, with 13 bases of the junction left unmatched. Germline V CDR1 and CDR2: LGHNT, FRNRAP. The CDR3 is 17 amino acids. CDR3 sequence reads: CASGSPPRQGGNQPQHF. CDR3 bases: TGTGCTAGTGGATCACCGCCGAGACAGGGAGGCAATCAGCCCCAGCATTTT.

A single count supports this clone. The chain links TRBV27 to TRBJ2-4, with D possibly matching TRBD1 (6 bases). This CDR3 has 13 residues. The germline gives CDR1 MNHEY, CDR2 SMNVEV (reference sequence). Trimming pared 6 bases from V and 6 bases from J, leaving 12 bases between. CDR3 nucleotide sequence: TGTGCCAGCAGCTCCCGAGGGGGAAACATTCAGTACTTC. It is translated as CASSSRGGNIQYF.

The count of this clone is one. The chain has TRBV19 and TRBJ2-7, with 10 bases lining up with TRBD2. The trim removed 5 bases at V and 4 bases at J, leaving 5 bases unmatched. CDR3 length: 14 amino acids. Germline V lookup: CDR1 LNHDA, CDR2 SQIVND (reference sequence). CDR3 amino acids: CASSWASGSYEQYF. The CDR3 coding sequence is TGTGCCAGTAGTTGGGCTAGCGGGAGTTACGAGCAGTACTTC.